One sample yielded the 31 T cell receptor beta chains listed below, sequenced in a study of T cell changes during pregnancy in multiple sclerosis. Profiling relied on immunoSEQ multiplex PCR, and the TCRdb table lists in-frame clones only, not all of them. The data contain more than 50,000 clones, about 88% of them singletons. Sample: peripheral blood, taken in the first trimester of pregnancy. The receptors shown here come from a female donor with multiple sclerosis, enrolled in a pregnancy study.

This chain links TRBV7-9 with TRBJ1-3; the D is unclear. Germline loops: CDR1 SEHNR, CDR2 FQNEAQ (reference sequence). Trimming took 1 base from V and 0 from J, leaving 10 bases between them. The CDR3 covers 16 residues. CDR3 protein: CASSLERRISGNTIYF. The CDR3 nucleotides read TGTGCCAGCAGCTTAGAGCGGCGGATCTCTGGAAACACCATATATTTT.

The chain uses TRBV7-9 and TRBJ2-3, with TRBD2 matching over 14 bases. V trimming: 5 bases; J trimming: 7 bases; junction bases outside the gene matches: 8. The CDR3 is 16 amino acids. CDR1 SEHNR and CDR2 FQNEAQ come from the germline V gene (reference sequence). The CDR3 protein is CASSPTSGRASYTQYF. CDR3 in DNA: TGTGCCAGCAGCCCGACTAGCGGGAGGGCCAGCTATACGCAGTATTTT.

The chain employs TRBV11-1 and TRBJ2-7; TRBD1 agrees at 7 bases. V trimming: 2 bases; J trimming: 4 bases; junction bases outside the gene matches: 11. The CDR3 consists of 16 residues. CDR1 is SGHAT, CDR2 FQDESV, per germline (reference sequence). The CDR3 DNA sequence: TGTGCCAGCAGCTTAAACAGGGGACGAGATACGTACGAGCAGTACTTC. It encodes CASSLNRGRDTYEQYF. Using reference TRBV11-1 and TRBJ2-7 for the parts outside the CDR3, the full variable domain is EAEVAQSPRYKITEKSQAVAFWCDPISGHATLYWYRQILGQGPELLVQFQDESVVDDSQLPKDRFSAERLKGVDSTLKIQPAELGDSAMYLCASSLNRGRDTYEQYFGPGTRLTVT.

The chain combines TRBV7-3 with TRBJ1-2, with 7 bases that match TRBD1. Losses at the gene ends were 7 bases for V and 4 bases for J; bases not matched to a gene: 6. Germline assignment: CDR1 SGHTA and CDR2 FQGTGA. This CDR3 is built from 13 residues. The CDR3 DNA sequence: TGTGCCAGCACCCTAGACAGGGTCTATGGCTACACCTTC. As protein: CASTLDRVYGYTF.

The genes are TRBV14 and TRBJ1-4, with no clear D. The germline V gene has CDR1 SGHDN and CDR2 FVKESK. V was cut by 0 bases and J by 8 bases, with 7 bases left in between. The CDR3 runs to 13 residues. The CDR3 region is CASSQDRGEKLFF. CDR3 coding DNA: TGTGCCAGCAGCCAAGATCGAGGGGAAAAACTGTTTTTT.

The table lists this clone with a count of one. V usage is TRBV7-9 and J usage is TRBJ2-7, with 11 bases fitting TRBD1. Per the germline V gene, CDR1 is SEHNR and CDR2 is FQNEAQ (reference sequence). V shed 6 bases, J shed 6 bases, and the junction held 4 bases outside the gene matches. The CDR3 is 13 residues long. For the CDR3, the DNA is TGTGCCAGCAGTCCGGACAGGGGGCCCGAGCAGTACTTC. Its translation: CASSPDRGPEQYF. The variable domain in full, with the rest retrieved from reference TRBV7-9 and TRBJ2-7, is DTGVSQNPRHKITKRGQNVTFRCDPISEHNRLYWYRQTLGQGPEFLTYFQNEAQLEKSRLLSDRFSAERPKGSFSTLEIQRTEQGDSAMYLCASSPDRGPEQYFGPGTRLTVT.

The chain uses TRBV19 and TRBJ2-7; 11 bases align to TRBD2. The CDR3 spans 14 residues. CDR1 is LNHDA, CDR2 SQIVND, per germline (reference sequence). V gave up 5 bases and J gave up 3 bases; unmatched junction bases: 3. The CDR3 nucleotides are TGTGCCAGTAGTTCCGGGACTAGCGGCTACGAGCAGTACTTC. This sequence encodes CASSSGTSGYEQYF.

V usage is TRBV14 and J usage is TRBJ2-3; TRBD2 agrees at 10 bases. V trimming: 7 bases; J trimming: 4 bases; junction bases outside the gene matches: 8. Germline CDR1 is SGHDN and CDR2 is FVKESK. CDR3 size: 15 residues. The CDR3 nucleotides are TGTGCCAGCACCGAGGGGACTAGCGTCGCAGATACGCAGTATTTT. As protein: CASTEGTSVADTQYF.

This chain links TRBV14 with TRBJ2-5, with D perhaps TRBD2 (5 bases). V gave up 0 bases and J gave up 5 bases, with 13 bases separating them. Germline V gene lookup returns CDR1 SGHDN and CDR2 FVKESK. The CDR3 loop spans 15 amino acids. CDR3 DNA sequence: TGTGCCAGCAGCCAAGATGCCAGGACGGGGGAGACCCAGTACTTC. Encoded protein: CASSQDARTGETQYF.

V gene TRBV28 combines with J gene TRBJ2-7, with 8 bases matching TRBD1. V trimming: 6 bases; J trimming: 2 bases; junction bases outside the gene matches: 9. The CDR3 sequence is 15 residues long. Germline-derived CDR1 and CDR2 are MDHEN and SYDVKM. The CDR3 reads CASSTLTGGTYEQYF. CDR3 DNA sequence: TGTGCCAGCAGCACCCTAACAGGGGGAACCTACGAGCAGTACTTC.

The chain recombines TRBV14 with TRBJ2-5, with TRBD2 matching 11 bases. The CDR3 is 15 residues long. V was pared by 1 base and J by 4 bases, with 2 bases of the junction left unmatched. Germline V lookup: CDR1 SGHDN, CDR2 FVKESK. DNA of the CDR3: TGTGCCAGCAGCCAAGCCCTAGCGGGGGGAGAGACCCAGTACTTC. This sequence encodes CASSQALAGGETQYF.

The chain has TRBV20-1 and TRBJ2-7; 7 nucleotides match TRBD1. The CDR3 consists of 11 residues. Germline trimming cut 7 bases from V and 6 bases from J; bases unmatched to any gene: 6. In germline, CDR1 is DFQATT, CDR2 SNEGSKA (reference sequence). The CDR3 DNA is TGCAGTGTCTCGGGACAGCGCGAGCAGTACTTC. Translating it yields CSVSGQREQYF.

The chain employs TRBV30 and TRBJ2-6; tentative D call: TRBD2 (6 bases). The CDR3 is made up of 14 amino acids. Trimming left V 1 base short and J 4 bases short, with 8 bases between. Per germline, CDR1 GTSNPN and CDR2 SVGIG (reference sequence). The CDR3 loop reads CAWSAGGGANVLTF. The CDR3 region has the DNA TGTGCCTGGAGTGCCGGGGGAGGGGCCAACGTCCTGACTTTC.

V gene TRBV7-2 combines with J gene TRBJ1-1; 10 bases line up with TRBD1. The CDR3 extends over 17 amino acids. V shed 4 bases and J 0 bases; nucleotides not matched to a gene: 8. From germline, CDR1 is SGHTA and CDR2 FQGNSA. In DNA form, the CDR3 reads TGTGCCAGCAGCTCGTTATCCGGGACAGGGGTGAACACTGAAGCTTTCTTT. This sequence encodes CASSSLSGTGVNTEAFF.

The chain links TRBV7-9 to TRBJ2-1; tentative D call: TRBD1 (5 bases). The CDR3 is 12 amino acids. V shed 4 bases and J shed 10 bases, with 11 bases lying between them. CDR1 SEHNR and CDR2 FQNEAQ come from the germline V gene (reference sequence). CDR3 DNA sequence: TGTGCCAGCAGCTACGCCAACAGGGAGCAGTTCTTC. As protein: CASSYANREQFF.

The CDR3 is CSVGGINTGELFF. CDR3 in DNA: TGCAGCGTTGGCGGGATCAACACCGGGGAGCTGTTTTTT. This chain uses TRBV29-1 with TRBJ2-2; TRBD2 might be the D (6 bases). CDR3 length: 13 residues. V lost 4 bases and J 2 bases, leaving 8 bases between the germline ends. Germline V gene data show CDR1 as SQVTM and CDR2 as ANQGSEA.

The V gene is TRBV9, the J gene TRBJ1-1; TRBD1 might be the D (5 bases). The CDR3 spans 19 residues. In germline, CDR1 is SGDLS, CDR2 YYNGEE. Trimming took off 2 bases at V and 0 bases at J, with 23 bases between the two ends. The DNA for the CDR3 is TGTGCCAGCAGCGTCTGGGTCGGAGGGGACTTCCCTTTGAACACTGAAGCTTTCTTT. Translated, it gives CASSVWVGGDFPLNTEAFF.

In this sample, this clone turned up once. The chain combines TRBV18 with TRBJ2-3; 12 nucleotides line up with TRBD2. CDR3 size: 15 residues. CDR1 is KGHSH and CDR2 is LQKENI in the germline V gene. The trim removed 4 bases at V and 7 bases at J, leaving 6 bases unmatched. CDR3 DNA sequence: TGTGCCAGCTCACTCGGACTAGCGGGATCGAATACGCAGTATTTT. This encodes CASSLGLAGSNTQYF.

The CDR3 is CASSEYDREDGYTF. In nucleotides, the CDR3 is TGTGCCAGCAGTGAATATGACAGGGAGGATGGCTACACCTTC. J is TRBJ1-2 and V is TRBV25-1; 7 nucleotides line up with TRBD1. V was pared by 0 bases and J by 6 bases, with 4 bases of the junction left unmatched. The germline V gene has CDR1 MGHDK and CDR2 SYGVNS. CDR3 size: 14 residues.

V usage is TRBV7-9 and J usage is TRBJ1-1, with unresolved D. V was cut by 5 bases and J by 6 bases, with 7 bases left in between. CDR3 length equals 11 residues. From germline, CDR1 is SEHNR and CDR2 FQNEAQ (reference sequence). CDR3 sequence: CASSLTAEAFF. The CDR3 nucleotides read TGTGCCAGCAGCCTAACGGCTGAAGCTTTCTTT.

This chain connects TRBV7-2 to TRBJ1-2; D not certain. Germline CDR1 and CDR2: SGHTA and FQGNSA. V lost 1 base and J lost 0, with 12 bases in between. This CDR3 is built from 16 residues. CDR3 DNA sequence: TGTGCCAGCAGCTTAGATAGCGGTCTGACTAACTATGGCTACACCTTC. Translated, it gives CASSLDSGLTNYGYTF.

V is TRBV2 and J is TRBJ2-1, with 10 positions matching TRBD1. After removal of 1 base from V and 4 bases from J, the junction contained 4 bases not matched to a gene. Germline V lookup: CDR1 SNHLY, CDR2 FYNNEI. The CDR3 is 16 amino acids. The CDR3, as DNA: TGTGCCAGCAGTGAAGGGGGACAGGGGACTTACAATGAGCAGTTCTTC. Translated, it gives CASSEGGQGTYNEQFF.

V is TRBV6-1 and J is TRBJ2-1; D remains ambiguous. The CDR3 totals 11 residues. Germline V gene lookup returns CDR1 MNHNS and CDR2 SASEGT. V lost 6 bases and J 9 bases, leaving 9 bases between the germline ends. CDR3 region: CASREVGEQFF. The DNA for the CDR3 is TGTGCCAGCAGAGAGGTAGGTGAGCAGTTCTTC.

V usage is TRBV7-7 and J usage is TRBJ2-2, with D perhaps TRBD2 (6 bases). Germline loops: CDR1 SSHAT, CDR2 FNYEAQ (reference sequence). The CDR3 totals 14 residues. Deletions cut 1 base from V and 7 bases from J, with 10 bases between. CDR3 amino acids: CASSLGTSIGELFF. CDR3 DNA sequence: TGTGCCAGCAGCTTAGGTACTAGCATCGGGGAGCTGTTTTTT.

The V gene is TRBV5-8, the J gene TRBJ1-4, with 9 bases aligning to TRBD1. Germline V gives CDR1 SGHTS, CDR2 YDEGEE. V shed 0 bases, J shed 4 bases, and the junction held 1 base outside the gene matches. CDR3 size: 15 residues. Written as DNA, the CDR3 is TGTGCCAGCAGCTTGGGGGACAGGGATAATGAAAAACTGTTTTTT. Translated: CASSLGDRDNEKLFF. The full variable domain, its missing parts supplied by reference TRBV5-8 and TRBJ1-4, is EAGVTQSPTHLIKTRGQQATLRCSPISGHTSVYWYQQALGLGLQFLLWYDEGEERNRGNFPPRFSGRQFPNYSSELNVNALELEDSALYLCASSLGDRDNEKLFFGSGTQLSVL.

The chain is built from TRBV7-2 and TRBJ1-1; TRBD1 is a possible D gene (5 bases). The V gene's germline CDR1 is SGHTA and CDR2 FQGNSA. This CDR3 is built from 15 residues. The germline V and J ends were trimmed by 5 bases and 1 base, with 14 bases remaining between them. DNA of the CDR3: TGTGCCAGCAGCCACCGGGGGTACGGGAACACTGAAGCTTTCTTT. As protein: CASSHRGYGNTEAFF.

The V call is TRBV6-1, the J call TRBJ2-7, with D unclear. The CDR3 covers 14 residues. Germline V gene sequence: CDR1 MNHNS, CDR2 SASEGT. Trimming stripped 2 bases from V and 0 bases from J, with 8 bases between. The CDR3 protein is CASSEFGRSYEQYF. The CDR3 nucleotides are TGTGCCAGCAGTGAATTTGGGCGCTCCTACGAGCAGTACTTC.

The V call is TRBV18, the J call TRBJ2-3; weak D call: TRBD2 (5 bases). The V end was cut by 8 bases, the J end by 3 bases, with 18 bases between. The CDR3 consists of 15 residues. The V gene's germline CDR1 is KGHSH and CDR2 LQKENI. The CDR3 DNA reads TGTGCCAGCACCTATTGGGGAGTCGCTACAGATACGCAGTATTTT. Protein: CASTYWGVATDTQYF.

The chain has TRBV4-2 and TRBJ1-2; TRBD1 matches 7 bases. Trimming took 2 bases from V and 4 from J; bases not matched to a gene: 4. The germline gives CDR1 LGHNA, CDR2 YNFKEQ. CDR3 length equals 14 residues. Here the CDR3 DNA reads TGTGCCAGCAGCCAACCGGGACAGCCCTATGGCTACACCTTC. It codes for CASSQPGQPYGYTF.

This clone has just a few counts. V usage is TRBV5-1 and J usage is TRBJ2-1; perhaps TRBD2 as D (5 bases). CDR3 length equals 14 residues. Per germline, CDR1 SGHRS and CDR2 YFSETQ. V was cut by 1 base and J by 8 bases, with 13 bases left in between. The CDR3 region has the DNA TGCGCCAGCAGCTTGTTCGGGATCGGCGATGAGCAGTTCTTC. It encodes CASSLFGIGDEQFF.

This clone was detected only a few times. The rearrangement joins TRBV9 to TRBJ2-7, with 7 bases that match TRBD1. The CDR3 is made up of 15 amino acids. Trimming cost V 0 bases and J 6 bases; bases outside gene matches: 9. CDR1 and CDR2 (germline): SGDLS, YYNGEE. In DNA form, the CDR3 reads TGTGCCAGCAGCGTAGCTCAGGACAGGCTCGTCGAGCAGTACTTC. Its protein product is CASSVAQDRLVEQYF.